This T cell receptor beta chain came from a study of OX40 agonist ivuxolimab in advanced cancers. Measured with immunoSEQ multiplex PCR; TCRdb has only the in-frame clones, and not every one. The data contain under 20,000 clones, around four fifths of them singletons. Germline CDR1 reads PRHDT; CDR2 reads FYEKMQ (reference sequence). CDR3 length: 16 amino acids. Trimming left V 5 bases short and J 6 bases short, with 22 bases between. Cycle 7 day 1, cycle 4 day 1, and baseline were the timepoints at which blood was sampled. Sequencing was performed on CD4+ or CD8+ T cells sorted from blood, taken in a trial of the OX40 agonist ivuxolimab. The genes are TRBV13 and TRBJ1-1, with D possibly TRBD1 on 6 matching bases. This TCR was sampled from an adult with an advanced solid tumor such as melanoma, head and neck, liver or kidney cancer. The DNA of the CDR3 is TGTGCCAGCAGCCCCGCCTGGCAGGGGTACGTGGCTGAAGCTTTCTTT. Amino acids: CASSPAWQGYVAEAFF.